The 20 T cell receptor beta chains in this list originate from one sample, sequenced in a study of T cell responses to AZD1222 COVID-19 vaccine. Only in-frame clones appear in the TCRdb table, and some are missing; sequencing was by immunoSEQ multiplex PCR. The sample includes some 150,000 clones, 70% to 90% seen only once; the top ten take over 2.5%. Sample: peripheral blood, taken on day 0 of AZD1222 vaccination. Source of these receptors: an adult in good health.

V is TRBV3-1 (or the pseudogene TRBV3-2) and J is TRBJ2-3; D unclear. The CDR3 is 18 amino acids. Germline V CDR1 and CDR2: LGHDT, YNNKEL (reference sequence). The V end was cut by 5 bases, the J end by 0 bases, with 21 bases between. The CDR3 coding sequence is TGTGCCAGCAGCTACCCCGATTCGGCAGGACGGAGCACAGATACGCAGTATTTT. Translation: CASSYPDSAGRSTDTQYF.

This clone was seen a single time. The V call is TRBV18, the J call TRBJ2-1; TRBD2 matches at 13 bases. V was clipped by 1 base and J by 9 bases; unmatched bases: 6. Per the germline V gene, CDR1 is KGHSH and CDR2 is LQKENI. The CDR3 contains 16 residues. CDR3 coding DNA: TGTGCCAGCTCACCACTCGCGACTAGCGGGGGGACTGAGCAGTTCTTC. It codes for CASSPLATSGGTEQFF.

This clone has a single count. CDR3 bases: TGTGCCAGCAGCCGGGAGGGACAGAGTTATTCACCCCTCCACTTT. Its translation: CASSREGQSYSPLHF. This chain uses TRBV5-5 with TRBJ1-6, with 7 bases lining up with TRBD1. Germline V lookup: CDR1 SGHKS, CDR2 YYEKEE (reference sequence). After removal of 4 bases from V and 8 bases from J, the junction contained 9 bases not matched to a gene. The CDR3 contains 15 residues.

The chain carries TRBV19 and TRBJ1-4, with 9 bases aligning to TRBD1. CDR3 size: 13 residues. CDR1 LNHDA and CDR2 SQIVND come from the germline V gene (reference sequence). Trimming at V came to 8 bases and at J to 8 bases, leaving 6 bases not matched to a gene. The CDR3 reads CASRGQGGEKLFF. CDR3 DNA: TGTGCCAGTCGGGGACAGGGTGGAGAAAAACTGTTTTTT.

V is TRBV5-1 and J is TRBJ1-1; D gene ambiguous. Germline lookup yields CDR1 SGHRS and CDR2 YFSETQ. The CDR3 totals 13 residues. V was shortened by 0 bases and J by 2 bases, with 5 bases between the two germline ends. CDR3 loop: CASSLGSNTEAFF. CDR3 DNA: TGCGCCAGCAGCTTGGGCAGTAACACTGAAGCTTTCTTT.

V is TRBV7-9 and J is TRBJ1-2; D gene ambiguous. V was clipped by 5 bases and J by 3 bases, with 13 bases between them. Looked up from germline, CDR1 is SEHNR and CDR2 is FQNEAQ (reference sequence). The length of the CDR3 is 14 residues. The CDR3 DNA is TGTGCCAGCAGCGGCCAGGAGCCCTACTATGGCTACACCTTC. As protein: CASSGQEPYYGYTF.

CDR3: CASSSSGTRAYEQYF. CDR3 DNA: TGTGCCAGCAGCTCCTCCGGGACTCGAGCCTACGAGCAGTACTTC. This chain joins TRBV7-9 and TRBJ2-7, with a tentative D call TRBD2 (6 bases). Looked up from germline, CDR1 is SEHNR and CDR2 is FQNEAQ (reference sequence). V was pared by 4 bases and J by 2 bases, with 15 bases between. This CDR3 contains 15 residues.

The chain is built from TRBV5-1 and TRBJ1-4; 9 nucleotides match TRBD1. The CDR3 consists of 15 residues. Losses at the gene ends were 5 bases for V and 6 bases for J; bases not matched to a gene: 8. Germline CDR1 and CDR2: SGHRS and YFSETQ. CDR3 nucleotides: TGCGCCAGCAGACCCGACAGGGGGTATTATGAAAAACTGTTTTTT. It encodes CASRPDRGYYEKLFF.

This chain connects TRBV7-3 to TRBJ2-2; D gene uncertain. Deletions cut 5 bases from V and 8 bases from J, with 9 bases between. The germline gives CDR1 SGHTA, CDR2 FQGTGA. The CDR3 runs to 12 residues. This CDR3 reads CASSPTYGELFF. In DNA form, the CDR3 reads TGTGCCAGCAGCCCTACCTATGGGGAGCTGTTTTTT.

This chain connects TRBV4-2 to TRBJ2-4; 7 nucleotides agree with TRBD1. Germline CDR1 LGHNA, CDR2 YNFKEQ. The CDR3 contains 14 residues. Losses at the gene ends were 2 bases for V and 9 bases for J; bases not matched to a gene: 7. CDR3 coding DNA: TGTGCCAGCAGCCAAAACCGGGACAGTATCATTCAGTACTTC. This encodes CASSQNRDSIIQYF.

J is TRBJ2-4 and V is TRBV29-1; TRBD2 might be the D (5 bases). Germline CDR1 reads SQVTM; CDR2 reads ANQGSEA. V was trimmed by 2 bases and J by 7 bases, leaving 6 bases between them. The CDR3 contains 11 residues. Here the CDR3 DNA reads TGCAGCGTTGAACTAGCCAACATTCAGTACTTC. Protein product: CSVELANIQYF.

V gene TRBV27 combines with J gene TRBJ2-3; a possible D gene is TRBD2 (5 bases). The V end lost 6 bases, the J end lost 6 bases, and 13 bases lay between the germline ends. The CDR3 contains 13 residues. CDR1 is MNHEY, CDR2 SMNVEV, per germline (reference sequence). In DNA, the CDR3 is TGTGCCAGCAGGGTGATCGGGAAGGATACGCAGTATTTT. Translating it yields CASRVIGKDTQYF.

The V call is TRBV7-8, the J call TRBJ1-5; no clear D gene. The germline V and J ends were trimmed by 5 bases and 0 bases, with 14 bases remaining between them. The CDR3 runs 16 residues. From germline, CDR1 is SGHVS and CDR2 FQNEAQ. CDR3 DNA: TGTGCCAGCAGCCTAACGGGTATTCATAGCAATCAGCCCCAGCATTTT. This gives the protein CASSLTGIHSNQPQHF.

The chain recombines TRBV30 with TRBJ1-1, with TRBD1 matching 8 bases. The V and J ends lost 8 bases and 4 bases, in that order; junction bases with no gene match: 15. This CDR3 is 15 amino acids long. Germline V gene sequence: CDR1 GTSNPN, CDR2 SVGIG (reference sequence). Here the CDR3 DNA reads TGTGCCCGGACCCCCCTACCTACAGGGGGCACTGAAGCTTTCTTT. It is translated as CARTPLPTGGTEAFF.

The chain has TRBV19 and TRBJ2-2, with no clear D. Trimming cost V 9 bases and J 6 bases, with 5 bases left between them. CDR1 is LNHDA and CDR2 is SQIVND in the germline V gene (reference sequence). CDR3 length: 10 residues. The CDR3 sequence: CARAAGELFF. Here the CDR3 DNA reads TGTGCCAGGGCAGCCGGGGAGCTGTTTTTT.

DNA for the CDR3: TGTGCCACCGGGAGGGGGGCCTCGAACACCGGGGAGCTGTTTTTT. The encoded protein is CATGRGASNTGELFF. The chain links TRBV11-2 to TRBJ2-2, with 8 positions matching TRBD2. From germline, CDR1 is SGHAT and CDR2 FQNNGV. V lost 10 bases, J lost 0 bases, and 7 bases stayed unmatched. The CDR3 contains 15 residues.

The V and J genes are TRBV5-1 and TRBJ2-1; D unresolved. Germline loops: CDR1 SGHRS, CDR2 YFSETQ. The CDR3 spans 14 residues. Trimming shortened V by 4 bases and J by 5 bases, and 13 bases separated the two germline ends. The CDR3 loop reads CASSVSIPHNEQFF. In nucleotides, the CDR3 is TGCGCCAGCAGCGTGAGTATTCCGCACAATGAGCAGTTCTTC.

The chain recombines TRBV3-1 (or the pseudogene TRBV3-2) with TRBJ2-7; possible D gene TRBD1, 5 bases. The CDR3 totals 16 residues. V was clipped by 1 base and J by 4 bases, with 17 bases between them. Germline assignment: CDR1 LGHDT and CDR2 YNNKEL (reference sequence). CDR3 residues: CASSQVMGRASYEQYF. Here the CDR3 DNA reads TGTGCCAGCAGCCAAGTAATGGGCAGGGCTTCGTACGAGCAGTACTTC.

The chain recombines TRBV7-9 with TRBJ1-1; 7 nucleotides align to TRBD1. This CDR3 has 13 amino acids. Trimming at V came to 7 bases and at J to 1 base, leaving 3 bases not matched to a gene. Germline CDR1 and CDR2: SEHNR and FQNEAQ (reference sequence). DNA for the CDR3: TGTGCCAGCATAGCAGGGGGGAACACTGAAGCTTTCTTT. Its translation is CASIAGGNTEAFF.

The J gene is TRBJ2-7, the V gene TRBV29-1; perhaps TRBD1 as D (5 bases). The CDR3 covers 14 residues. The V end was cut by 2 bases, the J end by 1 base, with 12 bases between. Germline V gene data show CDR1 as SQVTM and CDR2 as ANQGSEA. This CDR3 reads CSVETAGPSYEQYF. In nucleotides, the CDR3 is TGCAGCGTTGAAACGGCAGGGCCATCCTACGAGCAGTACTTC.